What follows are 14 T cell receptor beta chains derived from one specimen sequenced in a study of multiple sclerosis patients with progressive multifocal leukoencephalopathy. The time point was: before natalizumab initiation. Produced via immunoSEQ multiplex PCR; TCRdb's table is partial and in-frame only. The data show roughly 31,000 clones, about 89% seen once. Material: PBMCs. The receptor source for this set is a human donor with multiple sclerosis.

The chain uses TRBV20-1 and TRBJ2-7; D possibly uses TRBD1 or TRBD2 (5 bases each). Germline V gene sequence: CDR1 DFQATT, CDR2 SNEGSKA (reference sequence). This CDR3 comprises 11 residues. V dropped 6 bases and J dropped 6 bases, with 12 bases sitting between them. CDR3 coding DNA: TGCAGTGCCCCGAGGGGCGGCGAGCAGTACTTC. It translates to CSAPRGGEQYF.

The chain recombines TRBV2 with TRBJ2-4; weak D call: TRBD1 (6 bases). The V gene's germline CDR1 is SNHLY and CDR2 FYNNEI. CDR3 length equals 17 residues. Between the trimmed V and J ends, which lost 8 bases and 1 base, there was a span of 21 bases. The CDR3 coding sequence is TGTGCCAGCTCGTGGGGGCGACTGGGGTCGGCCAAAAACATTCAGTACTTC. Residues: CASSWGRLGSAKNIQYF.

The chain joins TRBV6-5 to TRBJ2-7; possible D gene TRBD1, 7 bases. The germline V gene has CDR1 MNHEY and CDR2 SVGAGI. V lost 6 bases and J 2 bases, leaving 17 bases between the germline ends. This CDR3 has 15 amino acids. The CDR3 reads CASSRGQGGTYEQYF. The CDR3 DNA follows: TGTGCCAGCAGCCGCGGGCAGGGGGGAACCTACGAGCAGTACTTC.

The rearrangement uses TRBV7-7 and TRBJ2-2; D gene unclear. The V gene's germline CDR1 is SSHAT and CDR2 FNYEAQ (reference sequence). The ends were cut back, 2 bases at V and 2 bases at J, with 18 bases in the middle. This CDR3 has 18 amino acids. This chain's CDR3 is CASSLRTLNRDNTGELFF. Written as DNA, the CDR3 is TGTGCCAGCAGCTTACGCACCCTGAACAGAGATAACACCGGGGAGCTGTTTTTT.

The chain recombines TRBV5-1 with TRBJ2-5; D may match TRBD1 or TRBD2 (7 bases each). The better agreement between TRBJ2-7 and the DNA end casts doubt on the J call. CDR1 SGHRS and CDR2 YFSETQ come from the germline V gene. The CDR3 is 16 amino acids. The DNA of the CDR3 is TGCGCCAGCAGCCACGCAGGGGGGGAGAGCTCCTACGAGCAGTACTTC. Protein product: CASSHAGGESSYEQYF.

V and J are TRBV7-9 and TRBJ1-1; D unresolved. V was shortened by 1 base and J by 7 bases, with 7 bases between the two germline ends. CDR3 length: 12 residues. The germline gives CDR1 SEHNR, CDR2 FQNEAQ (reference sequence). The CDR3 loop reads CASSLDRNEAFF. CDR3 nucleotides: TGTGCCAGCAGCTTAGACCGGAATGAAGCTTTCTTT.

With regard to this clone: Other DNA variants within this sample encode the same CDR3. This sequence joins TRBV5-1 and TRBJ1-5, with a possible D match to TRBD1 (5 bases). This CDR3 contains 17 residues. CDR1 is SGHRS and CDR2 is YFSETQ in the germline V gene. Trimming removed 0 bases at V and 0 bases at J, with 13 bases between. CDR3 loop: CASSLGQGKYSNQPQHF. Written as DNA, the CDR3 is TGCGCCAGCAGCTTGGGGCAGGGAAAATATAGCAATCAGCCCCAGCATTTT.

The chain couples TRBV9 to TRBJ2-1, with D perhaps matching TRBD1 or TRBD2 (5 bases each). This CDR3 spans 15 amino acids. Per the germline V gene, CDR1 is SGDLS and CDR2 is YYNGEE. V was clipped by 3 bases and J by 4 bases, with 14 bases between them. In DNA form, the CDR3 reads TGTGCCAGCAGCGCCGGGGCCGCGGGTTACAATGAGCAGTTCTTC. Its translation: CASSAGAAGYNEQFF.

V and J are TRBV6-1 and TRBJ1-4; possibly TRBD1 for D (5 bases). Trimming shortened V by 6 bases and J by 15 bases, and 14 bases separated the two germline ends. The length of the CDR3 is 11 residues. Germline values: CDR1 MNHNS, CDR2 SASEGT. The CDR3 protein is CASSLDGTLFF. The CDR3 DNA reads as TGTGCCAGCAGCCTAGACGGGACGTTGTTTTTT.

The V gene is TRBV6-5, the J gene TRBJ2-7; D is perhaps TRBD2 (6 bases). There are 13 residues in the CDR3. CDR1 and CDR2 (germline): MNHEY, SVGAGI. Trimming removed 5 bases at V and 6 bases at J, with 14 bases between. The CDR3 DNA reads TGTGCCAGCAGTGAATCGGGAGTTTTCGAGCAGTACTTC. Translating it yields CASSESGVFEQYF.

The CDR3 sequence: CASSSDREETQYF. The DNA of the CDR3 is TGTGCCAGCAGCTCCGACAGAGAAGAGACCCAGTACTTC. The V and J genes are TRBV7-3 and TRBJ2-5; D might be TRBD1 (5 bases). CDR3 length: 13 residues. With 4 bases removed from V and 3 bases from J, the gap between germline ends came to 9 bases. The germline V gene encodes CDR1 SGHTA and CDR2 FQGTGA.

This clone was counted once. CDR3 in amino acids: CATFSYEQYF. DNA for the CDR3: TGTGCCACCTTCTCCTACGAGCAGTACTTC. The chain is built from TRBV6-1 and TRBJ2-5; D unresolved. The assigned J gene may be wrong: the sequence end matches TRBJ2-7 better. Germline V CDR1 and CDR2: MNHNS, SASEGT. This CDR3 is 10 amino acids long.

V gene TRBV7-2 combines with J gene TRBJ2-7; a weak D match, TRBD2 (6 bases). This CDR3 region has 16 residues. V was pared by 2 bases and J by 4 bases, with 18 bases between. The germline V gene has CDR1 SGHTA and CDR2 FQGNSA. The CDR3: CASSLSGLFPPYEQYF. Here the CDR3 DNA reads TGTGCCAGCAGCTTATCGGGACTTTTTCCTCCTTACGAGCAGTACTTC.

V gene TRBV27 combines with J gene TRBJ1-5; D unresolved. V gave up 1 base and J gave up 6 bases, with 4 bases separating them. CDR1 is MNHEY and CDR2 is SMNVEV in the germline V gene (reference sequence). The CDR3 sequence is 12 residues long. The chain's CDR3 is CASSLLGQPQHF. In DNA form, the CDR3 reads TGTGCCAGCAGTTTATTGGGTCAGCCCCAGCATTTT.